This entry lists 2 T cell receptor beta chains sequenced from one sample in a study of tumor-infiltrating lymphocytes in primary liver carcinoma. The input was about 500 ng total RNA; TCR beta cDNA was made from it with a constant-region primer. Three nested multiplex PCR rounds, a slightly modified ARM-PCR, produced the libraries for TCR beta. Running roughly 10 cycles apiece, the first two PCR rounds relied on TRBV1-TRBV30 forward primers together with a C-beta reverse primer. MiXCR, applied by TCRdb to the multiplex PCR reads, yields one record per CDR3 protein. Among more than 150,000 distinct CDR3 sequences listed, about 60% were seen once. Unsorted whole blood yielded the blood RNA, and germline DNA was also extracted. The specimen sequenced was peripheral blood. These receptors originate from a man aged 40-50 years with primary liver carcinoma and hepatitis B virus infection.

The chain combines TRBV7-8 with TRBJ1-2; 9 bases map to TRBD1. Germline assignment: CDR1 SGHVS and CDR2 FQNEAQ. J lost 7 bases, V lost 4 bases, and 10 bases had no gene match. The CDR3 is 15 amino acids. CDR3 sequence: CASSSTLGQGSGYTF. The CDR3 bases are TGTGCCAGCAGCTCCACCTTGGGACAGGGTAGTGGCTACACCTTC.

Ten or more counts support this clonotype. As DNA, the CDR3 is TGTGCCAGCAGCTCCGGGTTCGACGAGCAGTACTTC. Residues: CASSSGFDEQYF. This chain links TRBV11-1 with TRBJ2-7; D unclear. In germline, CDR1 is SGHAT, CDR2 FQDESV (reference sequence). The CDR3 covers 12 residues. Trimming removed 4 bases from V and 5 bases from J, with 9 bases in between.